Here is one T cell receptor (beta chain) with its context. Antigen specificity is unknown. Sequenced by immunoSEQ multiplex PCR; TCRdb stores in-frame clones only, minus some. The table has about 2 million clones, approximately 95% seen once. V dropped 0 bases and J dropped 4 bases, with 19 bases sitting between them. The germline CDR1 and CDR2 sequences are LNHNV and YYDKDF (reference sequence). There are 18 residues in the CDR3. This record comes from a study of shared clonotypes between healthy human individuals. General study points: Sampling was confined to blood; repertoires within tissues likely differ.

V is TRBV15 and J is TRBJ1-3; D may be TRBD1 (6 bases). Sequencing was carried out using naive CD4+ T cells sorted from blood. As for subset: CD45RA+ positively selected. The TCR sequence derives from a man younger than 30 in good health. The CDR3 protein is CATSREAGHGRSGNTIYF. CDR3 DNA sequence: TGTGCCACCAGCAGAGAGGCGGGACACGGCCGGAGCGGAAACACCATATATTTT.